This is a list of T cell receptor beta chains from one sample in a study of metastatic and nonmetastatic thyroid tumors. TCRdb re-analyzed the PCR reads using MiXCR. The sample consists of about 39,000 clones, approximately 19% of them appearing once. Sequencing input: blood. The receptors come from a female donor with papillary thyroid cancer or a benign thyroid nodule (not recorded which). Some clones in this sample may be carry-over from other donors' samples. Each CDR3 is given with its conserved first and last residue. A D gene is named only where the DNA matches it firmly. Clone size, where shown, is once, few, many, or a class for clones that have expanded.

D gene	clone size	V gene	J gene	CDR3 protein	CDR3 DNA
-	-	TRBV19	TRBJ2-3	CASTHSRGISTDRQYF	TGTGCCAGTACCCACTCAAGGGGGATTAGCACAGATAGGCAGTATTTT
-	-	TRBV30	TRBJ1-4	CAWSKGGGEKLFF	TGTGCCTGGAGTAAGGGCGGGGGGGAAAAACTGTTTTTT
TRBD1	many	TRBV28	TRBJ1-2	CASSSDTGAHGYTF	TGTGCCAGCAGTTCAGATACAGGGGCCCATGGCTACACCTTC
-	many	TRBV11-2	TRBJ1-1	CASSLGIYRNTEAFF	TGTGCCAGCAGCTTGGGGATTTACCGGAACACTGAAGCTTTCTTT
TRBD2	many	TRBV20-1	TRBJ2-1	CSAPPAGGHYNEQFF	TGCAGTGCTCCTCCTGCGGGAGGCCACTACAATGAGCAGTTCTTC
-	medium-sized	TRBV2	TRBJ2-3	CASSGYQPTDTQYF	TGTGCCAGCAGTGGGTACCAACCGACAGATACGCAGTATTTT
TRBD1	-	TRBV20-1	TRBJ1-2	CSAIEGALCYTF	TGCAGTGCTATCGAGGGGGCGCTGTGCTACACCTTC
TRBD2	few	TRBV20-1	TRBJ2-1	CSARGTSGAYNEQFF	TGCAGTGCTAGAGGCACTAGCGGGGCCTACAATGAGCAGTTCTTC
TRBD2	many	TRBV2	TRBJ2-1	CASSPNVAREGRFF	TGTGCCAGCAGTCCTAACGTCGCGCGGGAGGGCCGGTTCTTC
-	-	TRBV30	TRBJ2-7	CAWIVQSEQYF	TGTGCCTGGATTGTACAGAGTGAGCAGTACTTC
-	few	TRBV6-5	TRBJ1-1	CASSYREDTEAFF	TGTGCCAGCAGTTATAGGGAGGACACCGAAGCTTTCTTT
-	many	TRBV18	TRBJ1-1	CASSPGYNTEAFF	TGTGCCAGCTCACCAGGTTATAACACTGAAGCTTTCTTT
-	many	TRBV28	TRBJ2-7	CASSLGREQYF	TGTGCCAGCAGTTTGGGCCGGGAGCAGTACTTC
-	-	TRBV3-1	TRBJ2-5	CASSTRRGSVQETQYF	TGTGCCAGCAGCACTCGACGGGGAAGTGTCCAAGAGACCCAGTACTTC
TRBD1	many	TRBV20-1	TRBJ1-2	CSAMTGGRGYTF	TGCAGTGCTATGACAGGGGGCAGGGGCTACACCTTC
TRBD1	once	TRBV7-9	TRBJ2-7	CASSRQGTTEKYF	TGTGCCAGCAGCAGACAGGGGACGACCGAGAAGTACTTC
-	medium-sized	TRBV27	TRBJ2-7	CASSWGRGYYEQYF	TGTGCCAGCAGCTGGGGGCGGGGTTACTACGAGCAGTACTTC
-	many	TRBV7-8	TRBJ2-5	CASAPEGWGQETQYF	TGTGCCAGCGCCCCCGAGGGGTGGGGGCAAGAGACCCAGTACTTC
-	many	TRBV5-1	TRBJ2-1	CASSFGSSNEQFF	TGCGCCAGCAGCTTCGGGAGCAGCAATGAGCAGTTCTTC
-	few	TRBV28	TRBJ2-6	CASSSGPGANFLTF	TGTGCCAGCAGTTCCGGTCCTGGGGCCAACTTCCTGACTTTC
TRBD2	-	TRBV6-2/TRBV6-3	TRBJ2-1	CASNLAVPPYNEHFF	TGTGCCAGCAACCTAGCGGTCCCGCCGTACAATGAGCATTTCTTC
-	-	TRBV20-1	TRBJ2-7	CSAEDPGRAYEQYF	TGCAGTGCCGAGGATCCGGGACGGGCGTACGAGCAGTACTTC
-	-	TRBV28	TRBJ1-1	CASTTDPRHGDTEAFF	TGTGCCAGCACCACTGATCCGCGACACGGGGACACTGAAGCTTTCTTT
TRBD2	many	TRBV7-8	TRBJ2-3	CASSRGRAGADTQYF	TGTGCCAGCAGTCGCGGGAGGGCCGGGGCAGATACGCAGTATTTT
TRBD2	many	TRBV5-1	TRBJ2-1	CASSFQAGGPYNEQFF	TGCGCCAGCAGCTTCCAAGCGGGAGGGCCCTACAATGAGCAGTTCTTC
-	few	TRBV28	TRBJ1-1	CASSSLGKGTTEAFF	TGTGCCAGCAGTTCCCTCGGGAAGGGAACGACTGAAGCTTTCTTT
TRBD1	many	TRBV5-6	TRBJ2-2	CASSFSRGRVAGELFF	TGTGCCAGCAGCTTTAGCAGGGGGCGCGTCGCCGGGGAGCTGTTTTTT